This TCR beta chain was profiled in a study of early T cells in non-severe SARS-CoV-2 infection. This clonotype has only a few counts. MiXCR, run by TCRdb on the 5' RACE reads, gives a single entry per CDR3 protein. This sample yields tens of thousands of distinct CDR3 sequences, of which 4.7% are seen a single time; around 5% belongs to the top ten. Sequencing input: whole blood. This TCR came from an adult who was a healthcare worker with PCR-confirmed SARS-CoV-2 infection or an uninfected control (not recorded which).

The CDR3 nucleotides read TGTGCCAGCAGCCAATCCAGGGGCGGCGGCTACACCTTC. It yields the protein CASSQSRGGGYTF. The rearrangement links TRBV3-1 to TRBJ1-2; D is perhaps TRBD1 (6 bases). V was pared by 2 bases and J by 8 bases, with 12 bases between. CDR1 is LGHDT, CDR2 YNNKEL, per germline (reference sequence). The CDR3 is 13 amino acids.